The clone carrying this TCR beta chain was observed many times. No antigen is known for it. TCRdb reanalysed the RT-PCR reads using MiXCR and keeps one entry per CDR3 protein. This table has roughly 520,000 distinct CDR3 sequences, roughly 27% appearing once. The source of the sample is a study of response to subunit inactivated influenza vaccine. General study results and limits: Authors suggested each seasonal flu vaccination may recruit only limited numbers of new T cells.

This TCR came from a man between 45 and 60 years old who received an inactivated influenza vaccine. The specimen comprised CD4+ T cells sorted from PBMCs, sampled roughly 5 days after vaccination.

This CDR3 is CASSRGQGSGELFF. CDR3 in DNA: TGTGCCAGCAGCCGTGGACAAGGCAGTGGGGAGCTGTTTTTT. This chain connects TRBV12-3 or TRBV12-4 to TRBJ2-2; D possibly corresponds to TRBD1 (5 bases). V dropped 6 bases and J dropped 8 bases, with 16 bases sitting between them. There are 14 residues in the CDR3.